The 2 T cell receptor beta chains below all came from one sample that was sequenced in a study of beta chain features in type 1 diabetes. Sequenced material consisted of expressed TCRB transcripts (all of the isolated RNA was reverse transcribed). This table comes from immunoSEQ multiplex PCR, and its TCRdb copy is limited to in-frame clones, with some not included. The profile shows under 400,000 clones, over 10% of them singletons. These receptors have no identified antigens. Study results and limitations: Among patients with Type 1 diabetes, TCRB CDR3s were moderately but significantly shorter in every one of the four CD4+ subsets.

The specimen sequenced was naive CD4+ T cells from blood. The receptors were sampled from a woman between 18 and 29 years old with type 1 diabetes.

The genes are TRBV19 and TRBJ2-1; 8 bases match TRBD1. CDR3 length equals 15 residues. Germline CDR1 is LNHDA and CDR2 is SQIVND (reference sequence). V gave up 3 bases and J gave up 3 bases; unmatched junction bases: 4. CDR3 DNA: TGTGCCAGTAGTATCGAGGACAGGGACTACAATGAGCAGTTCTTC. This translates into CASSIEDRDYNEQFF.

The V and J genes are TRBV9 and TRBJ1-2, with TRBD1 as a possible D gene (6 bases). CDR3 size: 18 residues. CDR1 and CDR2 (germline): SGDLS, YYNGEE. V was pared by 0 bases and J by 11 bases, with 29 bases between. CDR3 sequence: CASSVAAGRWRDERGYTF. For the CDR3, the DNA is TGTGCCAGCAGCGTAGCCGCCGGGAGGTGGCGGGACGAGAGGGGGTACACCTTC.